Below, 15 T cell receptor beta chains from the same sample are listed, as sequenced in a study of Ad26.COV2.S vaccination and SARS-CoV-2 variants. The treatment is: roughly 20 received Ad26.COV2.S at low or high dose, single or two shots; several received placebo; per-sample allocation not given. Samples analyzed were those drawn on day 63 after the first vaccine or placebo injection. The table came from immunoSEQ multiplex PCR; TCRdb's copy has only in-frame clones and leaves some out. The sample contains around 450,000 clones, 89% of which appear only once. The sample consisted of peripheral blood, taken in a trial of Ad26.COV2.S vaccine versus placebo. Receptors were obtained from a person between 18 and 59 years old who received the Ad26.COV2.S COVID-19 vaccine or a placebo.

The DNA for the CDR3 is TGCGCCAGCAGCCAACAGAGCGTGGGGGGCCACAATGAGCAGTTCTTC. This gives the protein CASSQQSVGGHNEQFF. The chain employs TRBV4-3 and TRBJ2-1, with D perhaps TRBD1 or TRBD2 (6 bases each). The CDR3 extends over 16 amino acids. V lost 2 bases, J lost 5 bases, and 16 bases lay in between. The germline V gene has CDR1 LGHNA and CDR2 YSLEER.

The chain joins TRBV9 to TRBJ2-3, with TRBD2 matching over 11 bases. The CDR3 covers 17 residues. Germline V gives CDR1 SGDLS, CDR2 YYNGEE. V gave up 3 bases and J gave up 0 bases; unmatched junction bases: 6. The CDR3 spells CASSEIAGGTSTDTQYF. CDR3 nucleotide sequence: TGTGCCAGCAGCGAGATAGCGGGAGGGACTAGCACAGATACGCAGTATTTT.

The CDR3 DNA reads as TGTGCCAGCTCGCCCTCTCGGGGAATCAGGACCGGGGAGCTGTTTTTT. This encodes CASSPSRGIRTGELFF. V and J are TRBV18 and TRBJ2-2, with D maybe TRBD2 (5 bases). With 6 bases removed from V and 5 bases from J, the gap between germline ends came to 19 bases. The CDR3 consists of 16 residues. The germline CDR1 and CDR2 sequences are KGHSH and LQKENI.

This chain links TRBV29-1 with TRBJ2-1; TRBD2 matches at 11 bases. The CDR3 consists of 14 residues. The germline gives CDR1 SQVTM, CDR2 ANQGSEA. The trim removed 6 bases at V and 8 bases at J, leaving 9 bases unmatched. The CDR3 DNA reads as TGCAGCGTGGGAGGGGTAGCGGGAGGGGATGAGCAGTTCTTC. Protein sequence: CSVGGVAGGDEQFF.

This clone appeared a few times. The chain links TRBV4-2 to TRBJ1-3; D remains ambiguous. Germline values: CDR1 LGHNA, CDR2 YNFKEQ. The CDR3 sequence is 15 residues long. Trimming shortened V by 4 bases and J by 0 bases, and 10 bases separated the two germline ends. This chain's CDR3 is CASSLSANSGNTIYF. In DNA form, the CDR3 reads TGTGCCAGCAGCCTCAGCGCTAACTCTGGAAACACCATATATTTT.

The J gene is TRBJ2-7, the V gene TRBV7-2; D could derive from TRBD1 or TRBD2 (7 bases each). V was clipped by 7 bases and J by 3 bases, with 22 bases between them. Per germline, CDR1 SGHTA and CDR2 FQGNSA. The CDR3 covers 16 residues. The CDR3 protein is CASTTAGGEKRYEQYF. The DNA of the CDR3 is TGTGCCAGCACCACCGCAGGGGGGGAAAAACGCTACGAGCAGTACTTC. Combining the CDR3 with reference TRBV7-2 and TRBJ2-7 gives the whole variable domain GAGVSQSPSNKVTEKGKDVELRCDPISGHTALYWYRQSLGQGLEFLIYFQGNSAPDKSGLPSDRFSAERTGGSVSTLTIQRTQQEDSAVYLCASTTAGGEKRYEQYFGPGTRLTVT.

The chain combines TRBV4-1 with TRBJ1-5; D is perhaps TRBD1 (6 bases). Trimming pared 2 bases from V and 0 bases from J, leaving 8 bases between. Looked up from germline, CDR1 is MGHRA and CDR2 is YSYEKL. CDR3 length: 15 residues. The CDR3 nucleotides are TGCGCCAGCAGCCAAAGGACAGTTAGCAATCAGCCCCAGCATTTT. It translates to CASSQRTVSNQPQHF.

Only one count was recorded for this clone. The V call is TRBV5-5, the J call TRBJ1-6; unclear D gene. The CDR3 is 16 amino acids. The germline CDR1 and CDR2 sequences are SGHKS and YYEKEE (reference sequence). V gave up 0 bases and J gave up 7 bases, with 14 bases separating them. The CDR3 DNA is TGTGCCAGCAGCTTGGGTTTTAGGGCGATGAATTCACCCCTCCACTTT. It yields the protein CASSLGFRAMNSPLHF.

The chain joins TRBV6-2 or TRBV6-3 to TRBJ1-6, with TRBD1 identical over 9 bases. Germline V gene data show CDR1 as MNHEY and CDR2 as SVGEGT. The CDR3 consists of 14 residues. The trim removed 2 bases at V and 7 bases at J, leaving 0 bases unmatched. The CDR3 here is CASSYGTGNSPLHF. CDR3 in DNA: TGTGCCAGCAGTTACGGGACAGGGAATTCACCCCTCCACTTT.

V usage is TRBV18 and J usage is TRBJ2-1, with D possibly matching TRBD1 (6 bases). The CDR3 sequence is 15 residues long. With 8 bases removed from V and 8 bases from J, the gap between germline ends came to 22 bases. Germline V gene lookup returns CDR1 KGHSH and CDR2 LQKENI. In DNA, the CDR3 is TGTGCCAGCCTACTATTAGGCCAGGGGAACTATGAGCAGTTCTTC. This translates into CASLLLGQGNYEQFF.

J is TRBJ2-1 and V is TRBV11-2; TRBD1 agrees at 9 bases. The CDR3 extends over 17 amino acids. The junction had 7 bases not matched to a gene; V was cut back by 2 bases and J by 2 bases. The germline V gene encodes CDR1 SGHAT and CDR2 FQNNGV. CDR3 protein: CASSLLRGQGPYNEQFF. CDR3 sequence (DNA): TGTGCCAGCAGCTTACTCCGGGGACAGGGTCCCTACAATGAGCAGTTCTTC.

The CDR3 DNA reads TGCGCCAGCAGCCAAGAGATAGGACGCCCGATGGATACGCAGTATTTT. It yields the protein CASSQEIGRPMDTQYF. The chain uses TRBV4-3 and TRBJ2-3; D not certain. Germline-derived CDR1 and CDR2 are LGHNA and YSLEER. This CDR3 has 16 amino acids. V lost 0 bases to trimming and J lost 6 bases, with 16 bases between them.

This chain uses TRBV4-3 with TRBJ2-5, with TRBD1 as a possible D gene (5 bases). Trimming took off 0 bases at V and 1 base at J, with 21 bases between the two ends. The CDR3 sequence is 19 residues long. Germline CDR1 reads LGHNA; CDR2 reads YSLEER. The CDR3 loop reads CASSQDMLGVEVLQETQYF. For the CDR3, the DNA is TGCGCCAGCAGCCAAGATATGTTAGGGGTCGAAGTACTCCAAGAGACCCAGTACTTC.

This chain connects TRBV4-3 to TRBJ1-1, with D unclear. CDR1 LGHNA and CDR2 YSLEER come from the germline V gene. Trimming took off 0 bases at V and 1 base at J, with 9 bases between the two ends. The CDR3 is 15 residues long. The CDR3 region has the DNA TGCGCCAGCAGCCAAGAATGGCGGGAGAACACTGAAGCTTTCTTT. Translating it yields CASSQEWRENTEAFF.

V and J are TRBV6-2 or TRBV6-3 and TRBJ1-4; 10 positions match TRBD1. The CDR3 contains 14 residues. CDR1 and CDR2 from the germline V gene are MNHEY and SVGEGT. Trimming at V came to 5 bases and at J to 6 bases, leaving 3 bases not matched to a gene. The CDR3 spells CASSPGQGYEKLFF. DNA of the CDR3: TGTGCCAGCAGTCCGGGACAGGGGTATGAAAAACTGTTTTTT.